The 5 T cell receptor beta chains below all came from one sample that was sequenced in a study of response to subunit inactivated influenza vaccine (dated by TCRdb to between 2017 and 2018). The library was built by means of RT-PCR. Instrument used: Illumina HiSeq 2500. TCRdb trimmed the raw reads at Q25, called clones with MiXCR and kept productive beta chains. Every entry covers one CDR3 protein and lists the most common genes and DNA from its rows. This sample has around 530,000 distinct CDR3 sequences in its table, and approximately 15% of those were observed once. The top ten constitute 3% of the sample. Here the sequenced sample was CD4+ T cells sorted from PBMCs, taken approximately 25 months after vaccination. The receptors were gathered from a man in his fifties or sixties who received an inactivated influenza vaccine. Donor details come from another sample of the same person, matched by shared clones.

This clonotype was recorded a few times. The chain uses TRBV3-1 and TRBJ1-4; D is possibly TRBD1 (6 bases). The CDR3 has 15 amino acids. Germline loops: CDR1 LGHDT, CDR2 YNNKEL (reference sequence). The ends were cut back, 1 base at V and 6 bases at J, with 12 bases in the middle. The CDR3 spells CASSQGGRGDEKLFF. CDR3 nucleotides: TGTGCCAGCAGCCAAGGAGGCAGGGGAGATGAAAAACTGTTTTTT.

The DNA for the CDR3 is TGTGCCAGCAGTTACACCGAGGACGGCTCCTACGAGCAGTACTTC. It is translated as CASSYTEDGSYEQYF. This chain links TRBV6-5 with TRBJ2-7; D gene unclear. Germline-derived CDR1 and CDR2 are MNHEY and SVGAGI. Trimming removed 2 bases from V and 0 bases from J, with 11 bases in between. This CDR3 has 15 residues.

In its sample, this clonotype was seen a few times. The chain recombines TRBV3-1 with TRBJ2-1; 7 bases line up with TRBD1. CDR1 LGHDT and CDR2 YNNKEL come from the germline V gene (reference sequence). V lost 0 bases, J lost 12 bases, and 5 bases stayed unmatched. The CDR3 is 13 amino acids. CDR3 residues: CASSQDKGARQFF. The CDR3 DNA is TGTGCCAGCAGCCAAGATAAGGGGGCGAGGCAGTTCTTC.

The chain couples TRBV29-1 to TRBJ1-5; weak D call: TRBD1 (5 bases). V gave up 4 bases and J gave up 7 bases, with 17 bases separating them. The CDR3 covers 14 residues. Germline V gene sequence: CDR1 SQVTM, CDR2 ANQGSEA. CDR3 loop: CSVVTGTAKQPQHF. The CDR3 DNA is TGCAGCGTTGTGACGGGGACCGCAAAACAGCCCCAGCATTTT.

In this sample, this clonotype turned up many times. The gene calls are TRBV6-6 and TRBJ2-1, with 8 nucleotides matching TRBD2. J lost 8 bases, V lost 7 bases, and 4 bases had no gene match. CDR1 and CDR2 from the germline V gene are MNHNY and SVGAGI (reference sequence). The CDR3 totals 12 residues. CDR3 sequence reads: CASIGAGDEQFF. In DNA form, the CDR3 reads TGTGCCAGCATCGGAGCGGGAGATGAGCAGTTCTTC.